The rows below give T cell receptor beta chains drawn from one sample of a study of blood T cell repertoires in COVID-19. Assay: immunoSEQ multiplex PCR; the TCRdb copy retains only in-frame clones and omits some. The table has roughly 500,000 clones, roughly 88% seen once. The sequencing sample was made of peripheral blood. Every receptor here comes from a human donor in a cohort sampled during active COVID-19. The CDR3 runs from the conserved cysteine through the conserved F or W. D genes are given only for firm matches. Clone size is stated in some rows and not others, as once, few, many or a class when expanded.

j_call d_call v_call clone_size cdr3_nt cdr3_aa
TRBJ2-3 NA TRBV12-3/TRBV12-4 NA TGTGCCAGCAGCCAAGAGGCAGATACGCAGTATTTT CASSQEADTQYF
TRBJ2-1 NA TRBV9 NA TGTGCCAGCAGCCTCGGACCGCAGGGGGAGCAGTTCTTC CASSLGPQGEQFF
TRBJ2-1 TRBD2 TRBV6-5 NA TGTGCCAGCAGTTTGGTAGGACTAGGGAGCAATGAGCAGTTCTTC CASSLVGLGSNEQFF
TRBJ2-1 TRBD2 TRBV14 NA TGTGCCAGCAGCCAAGCCCCGGGACTAGCGTCGTCCAATGAGCAGTTCTTC CASSQAPGLASSNEQFF
TRBJ2-1 TRBD2 TRBV5-1 NA TGCGCCAGCAGCTTGTCAGCGGGGATTTACAATGAGCAGTTCTTC CASSLSAGIYNEQFF
TRBJ1-1 TRBD1 TRBV18 few TGTGCCAGCTCATTGGGACAGGCGGTTGAAGCTTTCTTT CASSLGQAVEAFF
TRBJ1-2 NA TRBV5-4 once TGTGCCAGCAGCTTGGCAGGGGTCTATGGCTACACCTTC CASSLAGVYGYTF
TRBJ2-7 NA TRBV6-5 NA TGTGCCAGCATTGGGCAGGGTTTCCACGAGCAGTACTTC CASIGQGFHEQYF
TRBJ1-1 NA TRBV4-2 NA TGTGCCAGCAGCCAAGGTTCGACTGAAGCTTTCTTT CASSQGSTEAFF
TRBJ2-3 NA TRBV7-2 NA TGTGCCAGCAGCTTAGGTCGGGGTGGGATCCCGAGCACAGATACGCAGTATTTT CASSLGRGGIPSTDTQYF
TRBJ1-1 TRBD1 TRBV30 NA TGTGCCTGGACTGCTAAGGGGGCGGCCAGTGAAGCTTTCTTT CAWTAKGAASEAFF
TRBJ1-2 TRBD1 TRBV9 NA TGTGCCAGCAGCGTAGGGAGACAGGGGGCTAACTATGGCTACACCTTC CASSVGRQGANYGYTF
TRBJ2-7 NA TRBV18 NA TGTGCCAGCTCATACCTGGAGGGCGAAACGTCCAAGCAGTACTTC CASSYLEGETSKQYF
TRBJ1-2 NA TRBV28 NA TGTGCCAGCAGTTCGGACACTTATGGCTACACCTTC CASSSDTYGYTF
TRBJ2-3 NA TRBV30 NA TGTGCCTGGAGTGTTGCCTACACAGATACGCAGTATTTT CAWSVAYTDTQYF
TRBJ2-2 NA TRBV7-9 NA TGTGCCAGCAAGCCAAATCGAACCGGGGAGCTGTTTTTT CASKPNRTGELFF
TRBJ2-1 NA TRBV7-3 NA TGTGCCAGCAGCTTAGGAGGGCCCACTACCCAGCAGCAGTTCTTC CASSLGGPTTQQQFF
TRBJ2-7 TRBD2 TRBV29-1 NA TGCAGCGCCCAAGGCAGCGGGATGGTGGGCTCCTACGAGCAGTACTTC CSAQGSGMVGSYEQYF
TRBJ2-7 TRBD2 TRBV7-9 NA TGTGCCAGCAGCCAAACACGACTAGCGGGAGGGCTTGAGGACGAGCAGTACTTC CASSQTRLAGGLEDEQYF
TRBJ2-1 TRBD2 TRBV18 NA TGTGCCAGCTCATCAGCGGGAGATCTCTACAATGAGCAGTTCTTC CASSSAGDLYNEQFF
TRBJ2-4 TRBD1 TRBV6-5 NA TGTGCCAGCAGTTACAGGGGGCGAGCGGACATTCAGTACTTC CASSYRGRADIQYF
TRBJ2-1 TRBD1 TRBV7-3 NA TGTGCCAGCAGCTTGACAGGGAGTCATGAGCAGTTCTTC CASSLTGSHEQFF